The 24 T cell receptor beta chains reported below all come from one sample, sequenced in a study of identical twins. TCRdb analysed the 5' RACE reads with MiXCR anew, one entry per CDR3 protein. The sample lists around 1.7 million distinct CDR3 sequences; more than 30% were seen once. The sample taken for sequencing was cord blood. The receptors derive from a newborn girl in good health.

The chain recombines TRBV12-3 or TRBV12-4 with TRBJ2-1; 11 bases are a match to TRBD2. The CDR3 runs to 17 residues. V lost 5 bases, J lost 6 bases, and 12 bases stayed unmatched. CDR3 coding DNA: TGTGCCAGCAGTCCGCGACTAGCGGGAACCATTTCCAATGAGCAGTTCTTC. Amino acids: CASSPRLAGTISNEQFF.

The V and J genes are TRBV28 and TRBJ2-7; D perhaps matches TRBD2 (6 bases). The germline gives CDR1 MDHEN, CDR2 SYDVKM. The V and J ends lost 5 bases and 10 bases respectively, with 21 bases between them. This CDR3 contains 14 residues. CDR3 nucleotide sequence: TGTGCCAGCAGTGGGACTCGCTTAGTTGAGGACCAGTACTTC. Its translation: CASSGTRLVEDQYF. Combining the CDR3 with reference TRBV28 and TRBJ2-7 gives the whole variable domain DVKVTQSSRYLVKRTGEKVFLECVQDMDHENMFWYRQDPGLGLRLIYFSYDVKMKEKGDIPEGYSVSREKKERFSLILESASTNQTSMYLCASSGTRLVEDQYFGPGTRLTVT.

The chain joins TRBV10-3 to TRBJ2-2; 7 bases align to TRBD1. CDR3 length: 12 residues. V lost 11 bases, J lost 6 bases, and 6 bases stayed unmatched. The germline gives CDR1 ENHRY, CDR2 SYGVKD. CDR3 sequence: CAAAQGAGELFF. The CDR3 nucleotides read TGTGCCGCTGCCCAGGGGGCCGGGGAGCTGTTTTTT.

CDR3 nucleotide sequence: TGTGCCAGCGTACCAGGGCTAAATTCACCCCTCCACTTT. It codes for CASVPGLNSPLHF. The V and J genes are TRBV6-2 or TRBV6-3 and TRBJ1-6; D is perhaps TRBD1 (5 bases). The CDR3 length is 13 residues. Germline CDR1 is MNHEY and CDR2 is SVGEGT. Trimming removed 8 bases from V and 7 bases from J, with 12 bases in between.

The rearrangement joins TRBV11-2 to TRBJ1-3; D possibly corresponds to TRBD1 (6 bases). CDR1 SGHAT and CDR2 FQNNGV come from the germline V gene. The V end was cut by 4 bases, the J end by 4 bases, with 17 bases between. CDR3 length equals 16 residues. The DNA of the CDR3 is TGTGCCAGCAGCTCTGGCAGGGGATCTAGAGGAAACACCATATATTTT. As protein: CASSSGRGSRGNTIYF.

The J gene is TRBJ1-6, the V gene TRBV2, with 11 bases identical to TRBD1. The V and J ends lost 7 bases and 10 bases, in that order; junction bases with no gene match: 6. Germline CDR1 reads SNHLY; CDR2 reads FYNNEI. This CDR3 region has 14 residues. The CDR3 sequence: CASIRTGGPSPLHF. For the CDR3, the DNA is TGTGCCAGCATCCGGACAGGGGGCCCATCACCCCTCCACTTT.

The rearrangement uses TRBV10-3 and TRBJ2-2; D is perhaps TRBD1 (6 bases). Trimming stripped 6 bases from V and 0 bases from J, with 14 bases between. The CDR3 is 16 amino acids. Germline V gene data show CDR1 as ENHRY and CDR2 as SYGVKD. This CDR3 is CAISAIGGTNTGELFF. The CDR3 nucleotides are TGTGCCATCAGCGCCATTGGGGGCACGAACACCGGGGAGCTGTTTTTT.

The table lists this clonotype with a few counts. The V gene is TRBV20-1, the J gene TRBJ1-2; D is ambiguous. This CDR3 contains 12 residues. The V and J ends lost 4 bases and 4 bases respectively, with 10 bases between them. Germline CDR1 is DFQATT and CDR2 is SNEGSKA (reference sequence). The chain's CDR3 is CSANAGSYGYTF. The CDR3 nucleotides are TGCAGTGCTAACGCGGGGTCCTATGGCTACACCTTC.

The chain employs TRBV20-1 and TRBJ1-4, with D maybe TRBD1 (5 bases). The CDR3 runs 13 residues. Trimming removed 1 base at V and 7 bases at J, with 10 bases between. The germline gives CDR1 DFQATT, CDR2 SNEGSKA (reference sequence). CDR3 nucleotides: TGCAGTGCTAGAGGCGCAGGGATTGAAAAACTGTTTTTT. Translation gives CSARGAGIEKLFF.

This clonotype has more than one count but fewer than ten. Here the CDR3 reads CASSQSSGYGYTF. The CDR3 DNA reads TGCGCCAGCAGCCAGAGTTCAGGGTATGGCTACACCTTC. V and J are TRBV4-1 and TRBJ1-2; tentatively, D is TRBD1 (5 bases). This CDR3 region has 13 residues. V lost 3 bases, J lost 5 bases, and 10 bases lay in between. From germline, CDR1 is MGHRA and CDR2 YSYEKL.

The J gene is TRBJ1-1, the V gene TRBV4-2; perhaps TRBD1 as D (5 bases). Trimming removed 0 bases at V and 2 bases at J, with 10 bases between. The CDR3 runs 15 residues. Germline loops: CDR1 LGHNA, CDR2 YNFKEQ. This chain's CDR3 is CASSQEFRDNTEAFF. The CDR3 nucleotides are TGTGCCAGCAGCCAAGAATTCCGGGACAACACTGAAGCTTTCTTT.

J is TRBJ1-6 and V is TRBV10-3; perhaps TRBD1 as D (6 bases). CDR3 size: 15 residues. Germline V gene lookup returns CDR1 ENHRY and CDR2 SYGVKD. The ends were cut back, 6 bases at V and 8 bases at J, with 17 bases in the middle. The CDR3 is CAIRSPQGSDSPLHF. In DNA form, the CDR3 reads TGTGCCATCAGATCTCCACAGGGTTCAGATTCACCCCTCCACTTT.

The rearrangement links TRBV25-1 to TRBJ2-1; 8 nucleotides align to TRBD2. CDR3 length equals 16 residues. V shed 10 bases, J shed 0 bases, and the junction held 11 bases outside the gene matches. Per the germline V gene, CDR1 is MGHDK and CDR2 is SYGVNS. In DNA, the CDR3 is TGTGCCACCTCTCGGGGGGGGACCCTCTCCTACAATGAGCAGTTCTTC. Protein product: CATSRGGTLSYNEQFF.

This chain links TRBV5-1 with TRBJ2-7, with TRBD1 identical over 9 bases. Matching the DNA end better, TRBJ2-4 makes the J call doubtful. CDR3 length: 14 amino acids. Germline V gene lookup returns CDR1 SGHRS and CDR2 YFSETQ. This CDR3 is CASRRTGAENIQYF. CDR3 bases: TGCGCCAGCAGACGGACAGGGGCAGAAAACATTCAGTACTTC.

This clonotype was seen many times. V and J are TRBV6-6 and TRBJ2-7; D ambiguous. From germline, CDR1 is MNHNY and CDR2 SVGAGI (reference sequence). Trimming took 6 bases from V and 0 from J, leaving 12 bases between them. The CDR3 covers 14 residues. For the CDR3, the DNA is TGTGCCAGCAGCAGTCGTACGGGCTCCTACGAGCAGTACTTC. It codes for CASSSRTGSYEQYF.

This clonotype was recorded many times. This CDR3 reads CASSGRLAGFTDTQYF. CDR3 coding DNA: TGTGCCAGCAGCGGGAGACTAGCGGGGTTCACAGATACGCAGTATTTT. The chain employs TRBV7-2 and TRBJ2-3; 11 bases are a match to TRBD2. Unmatched junction bases numbered 6, after V lost 5 bases and J lost 2 bases. Germline values: CDR1 SGHTA, CDR2 FQGNSA. CDR3 length: 16 residues.

This clonotype was observed a handful of times. CDR3 amino acids: CASSPDRGVREQYF. In DNA form, the CDR3 reads TGTGCCAGCAGCCCAGACAGGGGAGTTCGCGAGCAGTACTTC. This chain joins TRBV27 and TRBJ2-5; 8 bases align to TRBD1. The J call may be in error: the DNA end matches TRBJ2-7 better. The CDR3 totals 14 residues. Germline loops: CDR1 MNHEY, CDR2 SMNVEV (reference sequence).

The genes are TRBV24-1 and TRBJ2-4, with 10 positions matching TRBD2. The CDR3 has 15 residues. Per the germline V gene, CDR1 is KGHDR and CDR2 is SFDVKD. V was pared by 10 bases and J by 13 bases, with 18 bases of the junction left unmatched. The CDR3 nucleotides are TGTGCCACTCAAGGACTAGCGGAAACCTACAATGAGCAGTACTTC. It is translated as CATQGLAETYNEQYF.

The gene calls are TRBV5-1 and TRBJ1-2; TRBD1 matches 9 bases. Germline values: CDR1 SGHRS, CDR2 YFSETQ. The CDR3 is 16 residues long. J gave up 6 bases and V 4 bases, and 13 bases lay outside the gene matches. Written as DNA, the CDR3 is TGCGCCAGCAGCCTCGACCCGGGACAGGGATGGAATGGCTACACCTTC. It specifies CASSLDPGQGWNGYTF.

This clonotype has just a few counts. J is TRBJ2-7 and V is TRBV7-9, with D tentatively TRBD1 (6 bases). Germline values: CDR1 SEHNR, CDR2 FQNEAQ (reference sequence). Trimming pared 7 bases from V and 5 bases from J, leaving 15 bases between. The CDR3 runs to 13 residues. The DNA for the CDR3 is TGTGCCAGCACTTCACAGGGTTCCCACGAGCAGTACTTC. It codes for CASTSQGSHEQYF.

The CDR3 bases are TGCAGTGCTAGAGTCCCGCAGGGGGCTTACGAGCAGTACTTC. It specifies CSARVPQGAYEQYF. V and J are TRBV20-1 and TRBJ2-7; 8 bases align to TRBD1. CDR3 length equals 14 residues. Germline lookup yields CDR1 DFQATT and CDR2 SNEGSKA (reference sequence). With V trimmed by 1 base and J by 4 bases, 6 bases remained unmatched.

This rearrangement joins TRBV6-1 to TRBJ2-1, with 7 positions matching TRBD2. The CDR3 runs to 12 residues. J was trimmed by 13 bases and V by 3 bases; bases with no gene match: 6. The germline V gene has CDR1 MNHNS and CDR2 SASEGT. The DNA for the CDR3 is TGTGCCAGCAGTGAGCCCAGCGGGGCCCAGTTCTTC. It codes for CASSEPSGAQFF.

This sequence joins TRBV12-3 or TRBV12-4 and TRBJ1-2; D possibly corresponds to TRBD1 (6 bases). V shed 7 bases and J shed 2 bases, with 11 bases lying between them. This CDR3 is built from 13 residues. As DNA, the CDR3 is TGTGCCAGCACCCTAGGGGGGAACTATGGCTACACCTTC. This sequence encodes CASTLGGNYGYTF.

The chain is built from TRBV4-1 and TRBJ2-7, with 11 bases lining up with TRBD2. The trim removed 3 bases at V and 12 bases at J, leaving 13 bases unmatched. The length of the CDR3 is 15 residues. Germline CDR1 MGHRA, CDR2 YSYEKL. CDR3 amino acids: CASSQPILAGGPGYF. The CDR3 DNA reads as TGCGCCAGCAGCCAGCCTATCTTAGCGGGAGGGCCGGGGTACTTC.